This T cell receptor (beta chain) was profiled in a study of blood T cell repertoires in COVID-19. Looking at the study overall: Both acute and convalescent COVID-19 samples were obtained from the United States, Italy and Spain. T cells, B-cell-depleted T cells, or PBMCs provided the cDNA or gDNA that served as material.

In the authors' methods: Counts of nucleated cells, estimated from reference gene primer amplification, were obtained. Clones were sequenced by immunoSEQ multiplex PCR, and TCRdb holds only the in-frame ones, with some missing. D and trimming were read from the DNA, whereas the V and J calls and clone size are those reported in that table. The sample contains approximately 190,000 clones, around 84% of which appear only once. The CDR3 consists of 15 residues. The ends were cut back, 0 bases at V and 3 bases at J, with 11 bases in the middle. CDR1 LGHDT and CDR2 YNNKEL come from the germline V gene (reference sequence).

Sequenced: peripheral blood. The receptor's source is a human donor in a cohort sampled during active COVID-19. J is TRBJ1-1 and V is TRBV3-1 (or the pseudogene TRBV3-2); D gene ambiguous. The CDR3 loop is CASSQDGGWHTEAFF. For the CDR3, the DNA is TGTGCCAGCAGCCAAGACGGCGGTTGGCACACTGAAGCTTTCTTT.